This T cell receptor beta chain is drawn from a study of CD4 T cells in relation to SARS-CoV-2 and coronaviruses. Study observations and caveats: Compared with monoreactive clones, crossreactive clones showed significantly weaker SARS-CoV-2 expansion. Approximately 65% of donors had memory CD4+ clonotypes crossrecognizing SARS-CoV-2 and common cold coronavirus spike.

The protocol was immunoSEQ multiplex PCR, while the TCRdb copy is restricted to in-frame clones and leaves out a portion. The sample lists around 69,000 clones, about 94% occurring once. Unexposed donor CD4+ T cells date from 2011-2018, before the COVID-19 pandemic. Worth noting for this clone: Its antigen remains unidentified.

The V end lost 5 bases, the J end lost 4 bases, and 9 bases lay between the germline ends. The germline gives CDR1 WNHNN, CDR2 SYGVQD (reference sequence). CDR3 size: 12 residues. The sequenced sample consisted of naive CD4+ T cells from PBMCs. Noted subset: naive CD4+ T cells isolated by negative enrichment. This chain links TRBV10-1 with TRBJ2-7; D is undetermined. The sequence was collected from a human donor in good health. For the CDR3, the DNA is TGCGCCAGCAGTCCTAATCGTTACGAGCAGTACTTC. This gives the protein CASSPNRYEQYF.